Listed below are T cell receptor beta chains from one sample, sequenced in a study of metastatic and nonmetastatic thyroid tumors. From the PCR reads, TCRdb re-called clones with MiXCR. The sample has some 27,000 clones, roughly 3.5% seen once. Sequenced: blood. The receptors were sampled from a male donor with papillary thyroid cancer or a benign thyroid nodule (not recorded which). Some clones in this sample may be carry-over from other donors' samples. CDR3s include the opening cysteine and the closing phenylalanine or tryptophan. The D gene is left open where the match is weak. Size is stated for part of the rows, as once, few or many counts, or as a class when the clone is expanded.

v_gene	j_gene	d_gene	abundance	CDR3aa	CDR3nt
TRBV5-8	TRBJ1-4	.	many	CASSPPGGRNEKLFF	TGTGCCAGCAGCCCGCCCGGGGGCCGGAATGAAAAACTGTTTTTT
TRBV6-1	TRBJ2-3	.	few	CASGVAAASTDTQYF	TGTGCCAGCGGAGTAGCGGCTGCGAGCACAGATACGCAGTATTTT
TRBV27	TRBJ1-4	.	many	CASSSPWGGKLFF	TGTGCCAGCAGTTCACCGTGGGGAGGGAAACTGTTTTTT
TRBV6-1	TRBJ2-3	TRBD1	.	CASSEHLGQGADTQYF	TGTGCCAGCAGTGAACACCTGGGGCAGGGGGCAGATACGCAGTATTTT
TRBV20-1	TRBJ1-1	.	.	CSARVLNTEAFF	TGCAGTGCTAGAGTGTTGAACACTGAAGCTTTCTTT
TRBV28	TRBJ2-7	.	few	CASSRGEPGEQYF	TGTGCCAGCAGTCGCGGAGAGCCAGGCGAGCAGTACTTC
TRBV12-5	TRBJ2-7	.	few	CASGLVGWRTTYEQYF	TGTGCTAGTGGTTTGGTAGGGTGGAGGACTACCTACGAGCAGTACTTC
TRBV25-1	TRBJ2-7	.	many	CASQGTISYEQYF	TGTGCCAGCCAGGGGACCATCTCCTACGAGCAGTACTTC
TRBV7-2	TRBJ1-5	.	few	CASSLRQGPSVPHYF	TGTGCCAGCAGCTTGCGCCAGGGCCCTTCAGTACCCCATTATTTT
TRBV7-8	TRBJ2-5	TRBD2	many	CASSPRGLAGGETQYF	TGTGCCAGCAGCCCCCGGGGGCTAGCGGGAGGGGAGACCCAGTACTTC
TRBV29-1	TRBJ2-7	.	many	CSVEDSYEQYF	TGCAGCGTTGAGGACAGCTACGAGCAGTACTTC
TRBV28	TRBJ2-2	.	medium-sized	CASSSSTGELFF	TGTGCCAGCAGTTCCTCAACCGGGGAGCTGTTTTTT
TRBV19	TRBJ1-1	.	many	CASSATQGSTEAFF	TGTGCCAGTAGTGCCACCCAAGGGAGCACTGAAGCTTTCTTT
TRBV7-9	TRBJ2-5	.	.	CASSLGVQKTQYF	TGTGCCAGCAGCTTAGGAGTCCAAAAGACCCAGTACTTC